The entry below describes one T cell receptor beta chain. Its antigen remains unidentified. No much larger clonotype is one base removed from it; base qualities were not supplied. V has 3 bases trimmed and J has 10 bases trimmed; junction bases matching no gene number 10. The CDR3 covers 15 residues, taking in both the cysteine and the phenylalanine. CDR3 DNA only is kept here, 45 bases in frame from base 1. CDR1 MDHEN and CDR2 SYDVKM are derived from the germline V gene. The method behind the library was the immunoSEQ multiplex PCR assay. A mixture of 60 forward primers for TCR Vbeta segments and 13 reverse primers for TCR Jbeta segments was used in the multiplex PCR. The CDR3 region of rearranged TCR beta genes was amplified from genomic DNA by a multiplex PCR assay. Amplified TCR beta libraries were sequenced as 87-base-pair reads on the Illumina HiSeq System. As for how the authors treated the data: A later analysis counted about 80 million unique TCR beta chains across the 650 to 800 repertoires, and about 10 million of these chains were shared by at least two donors. A nearest-neighbor algorithm error-corrected the raw reads and collapsed the reads into unique sequences, merging closely related sequences to remove PCR and sequencing errors. Alignment of CDR3 sequences to IMGT reference sequences was used to assign V, D and J gene segments. For a sequence to be retained, a match of at least six nucleotides to both a V gene segment and a J gene segment was required. A rearrangement counted as productive if the CDR3 had no stop codons and remained in frame with V and J, and every other rearrangement counted as non-productive. Following IMGT convention, CDR3 was defined as the stretch from the second conserved V-encoded cysteine up to the conserved J-encoded phenylalanine. The earlier analysis of about 530 of the donors excluded any sequence lacking an unambiguous match to a single V gene segment. An earlier analysis of 500 to 600 of the donors classified V segments as functional when productive rearrangements were above 56.7% and as segregating when the standard deviation between donors was above 5%. A statistical classification framework was built to diagnose cytomegalovirus status from the catalog of TCR beta chain sequences. A later analysis assigned V and J genes by comparing TCR nucleotide sequences with IMGT/GENE-DB human TR gene sequences. Using the TCRdist pipeline, a later analysis assigned CDR3 sequences along with most-parsimonious VDJ recombination scenarios. In a later analysis, each TCR beta chain was defined by its CDR3 amino acid sequence together with its V-gene family, and reads lacking a unique V-gene family were excluded. A later analysis removed over 500 highly shared, low-generation-probability nucleotide sequences to deal with suspected cross-contamination and a sequencing artifact. In a later analysis, a clonal expansion index for each public chain was calculated from normalized within-repertoire ranks of inferred template counts. Generation probabilities in a later analysis came from a VDJ recombination model fitted to out-of-frame rearrangements, and those results were checked against IGoR. In a later analysis, hypergeometric tests were used to score TCR-TCR, TCR-HLA and TCR-CMV co-occurrence, with a repertoire-size bias correction applied to TCR pairs. A later analysis estimated false discovery rates by permuting HLA or CMV assignments 20 times. A later analysis grouped co-occurring TCRs with DBSCAN, adding TCRdist sequence similarity when clustering within HLA-allele-positive subsets. Co-occurrence clustering excluded repertoires with fewer than 30,000 or more than 120,000 public chains, plus five with anomalous nucleotide sharing. TCRdb provides this immuneACCESS table in a form limited to in-frame rearrangements. Some clones are lacking; in checked studies, under half of them reflect an unresolved V gene, and why the rest are absent is not known. V and J calls and clone size are as listed in that table; D and trimming were resolved from the DNA. This sample comprises some 180,000 clones, roughly four fifths of them detected only once. The top ten hold around 3% of the sample.

These data originate in a study of cytomegalovirus exposure and HLA in healthy donors (dated by TCRdb to the late 2010s). Background on the whole study: An earlier analysis of approximately 600 of the donors reported 250 to 300 Gb of sequence data and some 100 million unique TCR beta sequences from about 179 million T cells. About 300 gigabases of sequencing data and 70 million to 95 million unique TCR sequences made up an early release that covered nearly 650 HLA-typed donors. Of the roughly 430 genotyped donors, about 84% fell in the genetic ancestry cluster associated with self-reported Caucasian donors. The aim of the study was to test whether cataloging public T cell receptors could identify signatures of past pathogen exposure. The study used immunosequencing to profile the T cell repertoires of 666 subjects and linked those repertoires to cytomegalovirus serostatus. Along with the approximately 700-subject first cohort, a separate validation cohort of more than 90 different subjects was used. High-throughput TCR immunosequencing, statistical association of individual TCRs with disease status, and machine learning were combined to predict cytomegalovirus infection status. In a later analysis, previously published TCR beta repertoires from 600 to 850 donors were re-analyzed and high-resolution HLA genotyping was added so that TCR occurrence patterns could be studied. In the later analysis, no new phenotypic data were used to find candidate immune exposures; instead, reliance was placed on TCR beta sequences and their occurrence across donors. An earlier analysis of roughly 580 of the donors used high-throughput TCR beta sequencing to judge whether each TCR beta V gene segment behaved as functional or pseudogenic. Donor age, sex, ethnicity and CMV serostatus were compiled alongside the repertoire data. A later genetic analysis took genome-wide SNP genotypes for about 55% of the roughly 670 donors and used that subset as a discovery cohort. Every repertoire in the discovery cohort had been generated on one and the same sequencing platform. Both class I and class II loci were covered by HLA typing, at four-digit resolution. Typing coverage varied by locus: about 620-630 donors for A, B, C, DRB1 and DQB1; approximately 500 for DQA1; approximately 570 for DPA1; roughly 450 for DPB1. Because of strong linkage in the cohort, roughly five DR-DQ haplotypes were treated as single units for association and clustering. Among 398 genotyped donors of the cohort, an average of about 240,000 unique TCR beta nucleotide sequences were sequenced per donor, roughly a sixth of them non-productive.

Study-wide conclusions, independent of this receptor: According to a later analysis, TCR association rates differed among HLA loci, with DRB1 alleles showing the most associated TCRs and HLA-C alleles showing the fewest. The authors suggested that the approach could potentially be extended to other disease states and immunological phenotypes. In a later genetic analysis, a missense DCLRE1C variant was associated with V-gene and J-gene trimming of TCR beta chains, and the association was replicated in an independent cohort. The 87-base-pair reads could not distinguish some IMGT-functional V segments, including TRBV6-2 and TRBV6-3, so those segments were excluded. Because some donors lacked HLA typing at each locus, the association tests relied only on the typed subset. A further reported finding was that TCR beta sequences accurately predicted the HLA-A and HLA-B alleles for most subjects in the first cohort. The study gave a list of over 150 TCR beta chains associated with cytomegalovirus. In vitro tests confirmed that three of the cytomegalovirus-associated TCR beta chains recognize cytomegalovirus antigens. The classifier was reported to diagnose cytomegalovirus status with high specificity and sensitivity in both the original and validation cohorts. A group of highly shared sequence variants was considered likely to be a technical artifact of the sequencing pipeline. Assigning TCR associations to individual alleles was difficult when HLA alleles, especially DR and DQ, strongly co-occurred. In a later analysis, several top co-occurrence clusters were reported to appear linked to parvovirus B19, influenza, CMV and Epstein-Barr virus. The earlier analysis of nearly 600 of the donors excluded approximately 17 rarely observed V segments, including chromosome 9 orphons, because counts were too low. CMV serostatus was the only immune exposure information available for the cohort. Compared with equally common non-associated chains, HLA-associated TCR beta chains in a later analysis were more clonally expanded and had lower generation probabilities. A later genetic analysis reported fewer N-insertions in productive TCRs among donors in an Asian-associated ancestry cluster than the approximately 670-donor mean. The cohort was sequenced for TCR beta chains only, and without alpha or paired-chain data the features that could be detected were limited. Across donors, most TCR sequences were observed very rarely, whereas some public TCRs were present in many individuals. At a false discovery rate of 0.05, a later analysis linked 15,000 to 20,000 TCR beta sequences to specific HLA alleles. Sequencing depth was assumed to be roughly uniform across donors in the presence/absence analyses, though that assumption may not hold. Correlated functional status among segregating V segments might be attributable to linkage disequilibrium, but an unknown experimental factor could not be ruled out. Most CMV-associated TCR beta chains appeared to be HLA-restricted in a later analysis, and the HLA associations seemed to be driven largely by CMV exposure. Broadly in line with IMGT annotations, most TCR beta V segments showed up in productive rearrangements about 90% or about 30% of the time in an earlier analysis of a few hundred of the donors.

The cohort comprised 670 or so healthy bone marrow donors. At the time of sampling, all cohort members were nominally healthy, though unrecorded immune exposures were likely present. The donor tested CMV seronegative and was one of the 352 seronegative cohort members. A peripheral blood sample was collected from each donor, and TCR beta sequencing was performed on peripheral blood mononuclear cells. The Qiagen DNeasy Blood Extraction Kit was used to extract genomic DNA from the blood cell samples. This clonotype originated in a male donor in good health and CMV-seronegative. Recombination connected TRBV28 to TRBJ2-1; 9 bases in the junction line up with TRBD2. Specimen: PBMCs. CDR3 protein: CASSFLAGSGEEQFF. In nucleotide form, the sequence is TGTGCCAGCAGTTTCCTAGCGGGATCCGGCGAGGAGCAGTTCTTC.